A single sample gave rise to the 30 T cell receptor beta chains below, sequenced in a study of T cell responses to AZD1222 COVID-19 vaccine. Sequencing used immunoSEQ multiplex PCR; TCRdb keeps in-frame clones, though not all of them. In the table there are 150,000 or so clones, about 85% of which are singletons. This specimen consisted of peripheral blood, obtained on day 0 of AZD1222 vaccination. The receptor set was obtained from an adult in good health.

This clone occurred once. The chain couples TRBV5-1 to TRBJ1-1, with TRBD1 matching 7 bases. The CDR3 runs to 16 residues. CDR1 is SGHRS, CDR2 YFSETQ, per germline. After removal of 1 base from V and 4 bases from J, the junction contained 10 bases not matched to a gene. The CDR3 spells CASSLSTGPMITEAFF. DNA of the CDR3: TGCGCCAGCAGCTTGTCGACAGGGCCGATGATCACTGAAGCTTTCTTT.

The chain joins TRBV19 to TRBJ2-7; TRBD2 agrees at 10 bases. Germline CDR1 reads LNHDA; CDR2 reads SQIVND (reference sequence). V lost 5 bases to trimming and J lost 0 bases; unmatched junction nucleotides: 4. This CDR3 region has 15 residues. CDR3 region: CASSASGGNSYEQYF. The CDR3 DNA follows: TGTGCCAGTAGTGCTAGCGGGGGTAACTCCTACGAGCAGTACTTC. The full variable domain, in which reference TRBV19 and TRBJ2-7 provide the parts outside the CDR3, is DGGITQSPKYLFRKEGQNVTLSCEQNLNHDAMYWYRQDPGQGLRLIYYSQIVNDFQKGDIAEGYSVSREKKESFPLTVTSAQKNPTAFYLCASSASGGNSYEQYFGPGTRLTVT.

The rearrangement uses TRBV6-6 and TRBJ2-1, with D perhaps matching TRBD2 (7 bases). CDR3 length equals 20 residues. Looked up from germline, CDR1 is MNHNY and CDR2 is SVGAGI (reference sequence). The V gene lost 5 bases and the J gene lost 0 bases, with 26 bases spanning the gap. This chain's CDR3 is CASSRPGSRGGGLSYNEQFF. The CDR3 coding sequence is TGTGCCAGCAGTCGTCCCGGGTCGAGAGGCGGGGGCCTCTCCTACAATGAGCAGTTCTTC.

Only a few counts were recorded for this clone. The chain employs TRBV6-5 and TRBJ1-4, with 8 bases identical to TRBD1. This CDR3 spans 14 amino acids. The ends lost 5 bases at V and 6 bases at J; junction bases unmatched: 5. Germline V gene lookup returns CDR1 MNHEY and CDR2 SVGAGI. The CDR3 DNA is TGTGCCAGCAGTCCGACAGGGGACCATGAAAAACTGTTTTTT. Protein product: CASSPTGDHEKLFF.

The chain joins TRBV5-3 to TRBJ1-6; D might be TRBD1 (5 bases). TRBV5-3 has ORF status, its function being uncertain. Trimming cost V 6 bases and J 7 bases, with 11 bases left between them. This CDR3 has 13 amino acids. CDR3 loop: CARTDSSNSPLHF. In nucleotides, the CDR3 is TGTGCCAGAACCGACAGCTCGAATTCACCCCTCCACTTT.

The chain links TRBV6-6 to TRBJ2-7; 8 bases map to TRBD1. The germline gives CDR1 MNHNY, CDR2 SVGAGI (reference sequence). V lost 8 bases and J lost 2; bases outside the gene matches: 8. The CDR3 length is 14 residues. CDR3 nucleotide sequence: TGTGCCAGCGGCCCGGGACAGGAGACCTACGAGCAGTACTTC. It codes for CASGPGQETYEQYF.

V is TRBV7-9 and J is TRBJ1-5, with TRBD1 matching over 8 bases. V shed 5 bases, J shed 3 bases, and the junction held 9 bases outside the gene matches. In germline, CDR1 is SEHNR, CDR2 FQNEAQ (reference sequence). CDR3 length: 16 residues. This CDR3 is CASSLFGQGHNQPQHF. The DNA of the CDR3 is TGTGCCAGCAGCCTATTCGGACAGGGTCACAATCAGCCCCAGCATTTT.

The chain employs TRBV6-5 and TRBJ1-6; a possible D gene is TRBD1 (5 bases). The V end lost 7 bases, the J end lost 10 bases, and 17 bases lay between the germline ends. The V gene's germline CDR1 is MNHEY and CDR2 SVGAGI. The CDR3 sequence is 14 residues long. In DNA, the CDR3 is TGTGCCAGCACCTGGACTGGGGGACGGTCACCCCTCCACTTT. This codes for CASTWTGGRSPLHF.

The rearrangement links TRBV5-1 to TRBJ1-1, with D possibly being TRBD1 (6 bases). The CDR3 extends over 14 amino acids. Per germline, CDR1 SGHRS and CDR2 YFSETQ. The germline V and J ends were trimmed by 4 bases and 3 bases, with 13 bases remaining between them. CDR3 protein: CASSTQGFDTEAFF. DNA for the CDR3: TGCGCCAGCAGCACCCAGGGGTTTGACACTGAAGCTTTCTTT.

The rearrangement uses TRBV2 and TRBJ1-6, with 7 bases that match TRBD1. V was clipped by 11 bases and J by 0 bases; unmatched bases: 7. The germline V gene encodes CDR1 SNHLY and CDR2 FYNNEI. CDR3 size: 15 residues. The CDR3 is CAEGGGASYNSPLHF. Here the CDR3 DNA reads TGTGCCGAGGGAGGGGGCGCCTCCTATAATTCACCCCTCCACTTT. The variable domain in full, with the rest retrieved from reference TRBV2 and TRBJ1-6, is EPEVTQTPSHQVTQMGQEVILRCVPISNHLYFYWYRQILGQKVEFLVSFYNNEISEKSEIFDDQFSVERPDGSNFTLKIRSTKLEDSAMYFCAEGGGASYNSPLHFGNGTRLTVT.

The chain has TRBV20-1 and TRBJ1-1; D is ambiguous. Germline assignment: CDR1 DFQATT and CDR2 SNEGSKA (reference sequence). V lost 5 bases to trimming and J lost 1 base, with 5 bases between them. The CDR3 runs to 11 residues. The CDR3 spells CSAYKNTEAFF. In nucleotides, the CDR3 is TGCAGTGCTTACAAGAACACTGAAGCTTTCTTT.

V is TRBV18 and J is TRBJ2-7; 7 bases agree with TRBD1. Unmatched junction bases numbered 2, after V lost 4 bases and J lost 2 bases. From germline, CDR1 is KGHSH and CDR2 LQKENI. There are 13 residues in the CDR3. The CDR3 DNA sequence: TGTGCCAGCTCACAGGGACAGACCTACGAGCAGTACTTC. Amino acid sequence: CASSQGQTYEQYF.

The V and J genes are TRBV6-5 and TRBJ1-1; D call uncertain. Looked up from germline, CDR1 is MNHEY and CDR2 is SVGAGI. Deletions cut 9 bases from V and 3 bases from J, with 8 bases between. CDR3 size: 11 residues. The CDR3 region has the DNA TGTGCCAGTACCTCGGACACTGAAGCTTTCTTT. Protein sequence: CASTSDTEAFF.

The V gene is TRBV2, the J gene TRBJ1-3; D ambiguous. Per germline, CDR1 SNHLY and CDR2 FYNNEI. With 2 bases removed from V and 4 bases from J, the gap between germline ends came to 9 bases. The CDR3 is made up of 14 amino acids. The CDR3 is CASSEILAGNTIYF. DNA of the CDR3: TGTGCCAGCAGTGAAATTCTAGCGGGAAACACCATATATTTT. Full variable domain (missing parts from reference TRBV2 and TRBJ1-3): EPEVTQTPSHQVTQMGQEVILRCVPISNHLYFYWYRQILGQKVEFLVSFYNNEISEKSEIFDDQFSVERPDGSNFTLKIRSTKLEDSAMYFCASSEILAGNTIYFGEGSWLTVV.

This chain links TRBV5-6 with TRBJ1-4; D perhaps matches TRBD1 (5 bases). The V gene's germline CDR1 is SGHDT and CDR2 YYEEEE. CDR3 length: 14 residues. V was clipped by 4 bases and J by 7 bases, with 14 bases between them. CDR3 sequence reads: CASSRAGRFEKLFF. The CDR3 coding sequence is TGTGCCAGCAGCCGGGCAGGGCGATTTGAAAAACTGTTTTTT.

CDR3: CASSPRDRGNSNEKLFF. The DNA for the CDR3 is TGTGCCAGTAGTCCCCGGGACAGGGGGAATTCTAATGAAAAACTGTTTTTT. The chain is built from TRBV19 and TRBJ1-4; 11 nucleotides match TRBD1. The V and J ends lost 5 bases and 3 bases, in that order; junction bases with no gene match: 8. Germline CDR1 reads LNHDA; CDR2 reads SQIVND (reference sequence). The CDR3 has 17 residues.

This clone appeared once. CDR3 in amino acids: CASSLDPQGYGYTF. In nucleotides, the CDR3 is TGCGCCAGCAGCTTGGATCCTCAAGGCTATGGCTACACCTTC. J is TRBJ1-2 and V is TRBV5-1; D unresolved. V gave up 0 bases and J gave up 4 bases, with 10 bases separating them. Germline CDR1 SGHRS, CDR2 YFSETQ. The CDR3 contains 14 residues.

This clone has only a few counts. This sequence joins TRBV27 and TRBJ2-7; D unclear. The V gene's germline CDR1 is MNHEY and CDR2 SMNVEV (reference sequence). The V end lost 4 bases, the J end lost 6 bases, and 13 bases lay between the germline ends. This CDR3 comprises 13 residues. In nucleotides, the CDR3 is TGTGCCAGCAGTTCACGGGCAGCAGGCGAGCAGTACTTC. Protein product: CASSSRAAGEQYF.

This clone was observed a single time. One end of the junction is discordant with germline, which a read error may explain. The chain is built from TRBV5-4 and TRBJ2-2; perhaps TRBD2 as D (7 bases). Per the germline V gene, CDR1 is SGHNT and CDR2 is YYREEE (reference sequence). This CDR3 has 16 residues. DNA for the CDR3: TGTGCCCGCAGCCCGGGTGGGGGGGCCTACACCGGGGAGCTGTTTTTT. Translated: CARSPGGGAYTGELFF.

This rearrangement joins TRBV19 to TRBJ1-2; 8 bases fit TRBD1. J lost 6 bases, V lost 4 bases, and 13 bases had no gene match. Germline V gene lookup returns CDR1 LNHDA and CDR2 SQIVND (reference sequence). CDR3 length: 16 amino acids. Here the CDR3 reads CASSTRRGQGEDGYTF. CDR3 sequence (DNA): TGTGCCAGTAGTACGAGGAGAGGACAGGGTGAAGATGGCTACACCTTC.

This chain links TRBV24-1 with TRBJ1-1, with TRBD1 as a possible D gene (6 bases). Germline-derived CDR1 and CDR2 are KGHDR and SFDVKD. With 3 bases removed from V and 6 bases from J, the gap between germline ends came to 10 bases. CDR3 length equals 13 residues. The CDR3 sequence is CATSDVRQAEAFF. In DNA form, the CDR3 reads TGTGCCACCAGTGATGTACGACAGGCTGAAGCTTTCTTT.

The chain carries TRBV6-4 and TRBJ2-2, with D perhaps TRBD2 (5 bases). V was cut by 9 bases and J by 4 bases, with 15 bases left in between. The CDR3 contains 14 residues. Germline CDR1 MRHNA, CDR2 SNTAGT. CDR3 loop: CARRPGSGTGELFF. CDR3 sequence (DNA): TGTGCCAGGCGACCGGGGTCAGGCACCGGGGAGCTGTTTTTT.

CDR3 DNA sequence: TGCGCCAGCAGCCAAGATGGGACAGGGGGCAACACCGGGGAGCTGTTTTTT. Translation gives CASSQDGTGGNTGELFF. The rearrangement uses TRBV4-3 and TRBJ2-2, with 12 bases aligning to TRBD1. Per the germline V gene, CDR1 is LGHNA and CDR2 is YSLEER. The CDR3 is made up of 17 amino acids. Unmatched junction bases numbered 1, after V lost 0 bases and J lost 2 bases.

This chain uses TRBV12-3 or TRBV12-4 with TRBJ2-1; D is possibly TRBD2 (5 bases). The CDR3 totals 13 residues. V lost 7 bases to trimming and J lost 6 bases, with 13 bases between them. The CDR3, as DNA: TGTGCCAGCACCGCAGCGGTTGGCAATGAGCAGTTCTTC. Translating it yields CASTAAVGNEQFF.

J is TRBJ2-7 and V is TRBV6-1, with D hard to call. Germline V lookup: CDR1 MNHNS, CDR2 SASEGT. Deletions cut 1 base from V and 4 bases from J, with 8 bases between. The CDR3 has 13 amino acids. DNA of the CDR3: TGTGCCAGCAGTGAAGTAAGCCGTTACGAGCAGTACTTC. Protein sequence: CASSEVSRYEQYF.

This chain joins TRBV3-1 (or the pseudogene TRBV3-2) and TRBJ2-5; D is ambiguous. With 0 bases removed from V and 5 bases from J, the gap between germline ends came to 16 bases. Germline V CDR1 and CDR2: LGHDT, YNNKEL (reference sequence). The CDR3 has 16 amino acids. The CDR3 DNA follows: TGTGCCAGCAGCCAAGATCCAGGAATGGCACAGGAGACCCAGTACTTC. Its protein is CASSQDPGMAQETQYF.

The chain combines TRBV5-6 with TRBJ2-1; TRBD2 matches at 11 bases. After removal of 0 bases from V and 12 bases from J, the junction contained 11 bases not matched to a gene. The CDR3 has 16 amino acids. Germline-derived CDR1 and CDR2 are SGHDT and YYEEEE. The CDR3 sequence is CASSLDTSGGYNGQFF. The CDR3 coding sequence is TGTGCCAGCAGCTTGGACACTAGCGGGGGCTATAACGGGCAGTTCTTC.

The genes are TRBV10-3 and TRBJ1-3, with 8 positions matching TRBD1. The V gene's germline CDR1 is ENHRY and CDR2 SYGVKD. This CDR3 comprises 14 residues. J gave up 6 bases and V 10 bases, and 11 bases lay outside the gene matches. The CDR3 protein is CATRDGTGENTIYF. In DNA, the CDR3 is TGTGCCACCCGGGACGGGACAGGAGAAAACACCATATATTTT.

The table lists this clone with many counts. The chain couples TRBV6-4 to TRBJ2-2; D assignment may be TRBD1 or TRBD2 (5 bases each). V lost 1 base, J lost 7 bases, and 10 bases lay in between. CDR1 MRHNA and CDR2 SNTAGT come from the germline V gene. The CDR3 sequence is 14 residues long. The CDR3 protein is CASSDLGESGELFF. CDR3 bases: TGTGCCAGCAGTGACTTGGGGGAGAGCGGGGAGCTGTTTTTT.

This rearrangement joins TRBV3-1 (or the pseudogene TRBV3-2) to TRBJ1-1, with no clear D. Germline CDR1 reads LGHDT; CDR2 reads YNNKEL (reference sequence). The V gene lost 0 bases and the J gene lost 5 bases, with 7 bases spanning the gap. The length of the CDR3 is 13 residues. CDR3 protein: CASSQDTGTEAFF. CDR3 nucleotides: TGTGCCAGCAGCCAAGACACCGGAACTGAAGCTTTCTTT.